The 9 T cell receptor beta chains presented below share a single source sample, sequenced in a study of beta chain features in type 1 diabetes. As every portion of the isolated RNA was reverse transcribed, the sequencing read expressed TCRB transcripts. The repertoire was sequenced with immunoSEQ multiplex PCR; TCRdb's copy has only in-frame clones and lacks some. The sample consists of fewer than 150,000 clones, 6.5% to 8.5% of them appearing once. Sequencing was done on a sample of central memory CD4+ T cells from blood. These receptor sequences come from a woman in her twenties or thirties in good health.

The CDR3 protein is CASSLVWGRGNTEAFF. The CDR3 coding sequence is TGCGCCAGCAGCTTGGTCTGGGGTAGGGGGAACACTGAAGCTTTCTTT. The J gene is TRBJ1-1, the V gene TRBV5-1; D possibly corresponds to TRBD1 (5 bases). The V gene's germline CDR1 is SGHRS and CDR2 YFSETQ. V lost 0 bases, J lost 1 base, and 13 bases lay in between. The CDR3 totals 16 residues.

The V and J genes are TRBV30 and TRBJ2-1; a possible D gene is TRBD1 (6 bases). Germline V CDR1 and CDR2: GTSNPN, SVGIG (reference sequence). This CDR3 spans 16 amino acids. V dropped 1 base and J dropped 5 bases, with 18 bases sitting between them. The DNA for the CDR3 is TGTGCCTGGAGTGGGGGGCCTAGGGCAGCGCACAATGAGCAGTTCTTC. Translating gives CAWSGGPRAAHNEQFF.

The V gene is TRBV7-9, the J gene TRBJ1-2; 9 nucleotides align to TRBD1. CDR3 length: 15 amino acids. Unmatched junction bases numbered 7, after V lost 4 bases and J lost 4 bases. CDR1 is SEHNR, CDR2 FQNEAQ, per germline (reference sequence). The CDR3 DNA reads TGTGCCAGCAGCTCCGACAGGGGGAAATTCTATGGCTACACCTTC. It specifies CASSSDRGKFYGYTF.

V gene TRBV4-2 combines with J gene TRBJ2-5; 9 bases match TRBD2. This CDR3 is built from 17 residues. Trimming cost V 4 bases and J 4 bases; bases outside gene matches: 13. Per the germline V gene, CDR1 is LGHNA and CDR2 is YNFKEQ. The CDR3 region has the DNA TGTGCCAGCAGCCTCACGGAGGGCGGGAGGGCTGGAGAGACCCAGTACTTC. This gives the protein CASSLTEGGRAGETQYF.

This clone was detected many times. This chain connects TRBV28 to TRBJ2-3, with TRBD2 identical over 16 bases. Germline V CDR1 and CDR2: MDHEN, SYDVKM. This CDR3 spans 17 amino acids. Unmatched junction bases numbered 10, after V lost 5 bases and J lost 8 bases. The CDR3 loop reads CASSVYGTSGRVGTQYF. Here the CDR3 DNA reads TGTGCCAGCAGTGTATACGGGACTAGCGGGAGGGTCGGTACGCAGTATTTT.

This clone has at least ten counts. V is TRBV18 and J is TRBJ2-7, with 8 bases that match TRBD2. CDR1 and CDR2 from the germline V gene are KGHSH and LQKENI. This CDR3 is built from 15 residues. The junction had 4 bases not matched to a gene; V was cut back by 1 base and J by 2 bases. In DNA form, the CDR3 reads TGTGCCAGCTCACCACGAACTAGCGGAGCCTACGAGCAGTACTTC. Translating gives CASSPRTSGAYEQYF.

This clone has a count of ten or more. The rearrangement joins TRBV15 to TRBJ1-5, with 7 bases that match TRBD1. The V and J ends lost 0 bases and 9 bases, in that order; junction bases with no gene match: 8. This CDR3 region has 15 residues. Germline CDR1 and CDR2: LNHNV and YYDKDF (reference sequence). The CDR3 region has the DNA TGTGCCACCAGCAGAGATAAGCAGGGGGAGTGGCCCCAGCATTTT. Amino acid sequence: CATSRDKQGEWPQHF.

This clone was picked up many times. This chain uses TRBV29-1 with TRBJ2-6, with TRBD1 as a possible D gene (5 bases). This CDR3 is built from 14 residues. V was trimmed by 2 bases and J by 2 bases, leaving 7 bases between them. Germline CDR1 is SQVTM and CDR2 is ANQGSEA. The CDR3 reads CSVERTPGANVLTF. For the CDR3, the DNA is TGCAGCGTTGAACGGACACCTGGGGCCAACGTCCTGACTTTC.

The chain links TRBV7-2 to TRBJ2-5; 10 nucleotides line up with TRBD1. The CDR3 contains 16 residues. The junction had 7 bases not matched to a gene; V was cut back by 4 bases and J by 2 bases. The germline CDR1 and CDR2 sequences are SGHTA and FQGNSA. CDR3 coding DNA: TGTGCCAGCAGCTACAAGACAGGGGGCATACAAGAGACCCAGTACTTC. This sequence encodes CASSYKTGGIQETQYF.